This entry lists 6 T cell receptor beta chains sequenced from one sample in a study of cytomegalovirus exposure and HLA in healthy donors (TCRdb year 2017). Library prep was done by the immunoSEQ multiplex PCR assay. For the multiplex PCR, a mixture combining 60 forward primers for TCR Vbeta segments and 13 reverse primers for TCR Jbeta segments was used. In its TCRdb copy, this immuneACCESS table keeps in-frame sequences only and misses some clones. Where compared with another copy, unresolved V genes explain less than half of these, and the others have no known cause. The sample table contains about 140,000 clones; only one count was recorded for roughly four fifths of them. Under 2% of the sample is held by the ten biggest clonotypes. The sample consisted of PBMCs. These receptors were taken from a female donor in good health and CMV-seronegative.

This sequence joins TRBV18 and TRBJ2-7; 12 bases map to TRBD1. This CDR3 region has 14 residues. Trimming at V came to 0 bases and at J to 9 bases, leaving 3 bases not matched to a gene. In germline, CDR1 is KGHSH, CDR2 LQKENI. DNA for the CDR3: TGTGCCAGCTCACCACCGGGACAGGGGGCAGGGCAGTACTTC. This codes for CASSPPGQGAGQYF.

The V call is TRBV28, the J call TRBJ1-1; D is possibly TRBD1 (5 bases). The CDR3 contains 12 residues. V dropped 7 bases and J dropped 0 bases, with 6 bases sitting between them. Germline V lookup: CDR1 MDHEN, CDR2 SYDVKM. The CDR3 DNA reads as TGTGCCAGCAAAGGGGTGAACACTGAAGCTTTCTTT. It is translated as CASKGVNTEAFF.

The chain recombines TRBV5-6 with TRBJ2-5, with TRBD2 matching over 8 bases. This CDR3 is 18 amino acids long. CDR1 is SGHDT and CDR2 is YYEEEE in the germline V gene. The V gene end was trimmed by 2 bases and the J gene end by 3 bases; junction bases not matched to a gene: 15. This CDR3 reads CASSLRTSRWALKETQYF. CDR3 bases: TGTGCCAGCAGCTTACGGACTAGCCGGTGGGCCCTAAAAGAGACCCAGTACTTC.

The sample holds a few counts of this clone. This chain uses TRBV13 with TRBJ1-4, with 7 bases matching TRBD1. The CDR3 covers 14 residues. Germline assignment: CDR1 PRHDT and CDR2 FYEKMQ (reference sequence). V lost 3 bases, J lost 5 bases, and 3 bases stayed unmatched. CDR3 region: CASSLTGPNEKLFF. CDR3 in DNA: TGTGCCAGCAGCTTGACAGGGCCAAATGAAAAACTGTTTTTT.

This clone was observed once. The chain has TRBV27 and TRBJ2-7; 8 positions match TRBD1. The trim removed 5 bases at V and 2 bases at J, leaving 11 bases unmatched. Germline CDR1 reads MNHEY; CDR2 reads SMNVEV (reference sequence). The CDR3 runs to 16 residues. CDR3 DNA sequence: TGTGCCAGCAGTCTAGGAGCGAGGACAGGGCCCTACGAGCAGTACTTC. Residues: CASSLGARTGPYEQYF.

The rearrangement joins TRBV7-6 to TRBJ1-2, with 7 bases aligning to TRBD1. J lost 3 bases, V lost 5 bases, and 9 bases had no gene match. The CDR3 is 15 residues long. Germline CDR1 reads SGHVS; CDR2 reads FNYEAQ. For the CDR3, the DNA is TGTGCCAGCAGCCAAGGGACAGCGAATGACTATGGCTACACCTTC. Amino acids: CASSQGTANDYGYTF.